These T cell receptor beta chains were read from a single sample in a study of immune heterogeneity within non-small cell lung tumors. TCRdb re-called the multiplex PCR reads with MiXCR, one entry per CDR3 protein. The sample includes 12,000 to 15,000 distinct CDR3 sequences, more than 30% of them seen just once. Material: lung tumor tissue. These receptors were obtained from a woman aged 45-60 years with non-small cell lung cancer. The CDR3 runs from the conserved cysteine through the conserved F or W. Fields, in order: V gene, D gene, J gene, clone size, CDR3 DNA, CDR3 protein. A D gene is named only where the DNA matches it firmly. Some rows have no size entry. The others give once, few or many, or a class for an expanded clone.

>TRBV5-8|-|TRBJ1-1|few
TGTGCCAGCAGCTTCGCGGGCAGGGGTGTCACTGAAGCTTTCTTT
CASSFAGRGVTEAFF
>TRBV6-1|-|TRBJ1-2|many
TGTGCCAGCAGTCCGAATATAGGGGGCTACACCTTC
CASSPNIGGYTF
>TRBV11-3|TRBD1|TRBJ2-7|medium-sized
TGTGCCAGCCAGCCGGGACAGGGCAACGAGCAGTACTTC
CASQPGQGNEQYF
>TRBV13|TRBD1|TRBJ1-1|few
TGTGCCAGCAGCATACCCCCACAGGGGAGGAAAACTGAAGCTTTCTTT
CASSIPPQGRKTEAFF
>TRBV18|-|TRBJ2-7|medium-sized
TGTGCCAGCTCACCATCGGGTACGCTCTACGAGCAGTACTTC
CASSPSGTLYEQYF
>TRBV6-6|-|TRBJ1-5|-
TGTGCCAGCAGTTACCACGCCGGGACCCTGGGACAGCCCCAGCATTTT
CASSYHAGTLGQPQHF
>TRBV7-3|-|TRBJ2-2|-
TGTGCCAGCAGCCCCTCACAGGACACCGGGGAGCTGTTTTTT
CASSPSQDTGELFF
>TRBV20-1|-|TRBJ1-5|many
TGCAGTGCTAGTCGAGGGGTTGGGGATCAGCCCCAGCATTTT
CSASRGVGDQPQHF
>TRBV6-1|-|TRBJ1-2|few
TGTGCCAGCAGAAGAGATATCACAGGTACCTTTGGCTACACCTTC
CASRRDITGTFGYTF
>TRBV29-1|-|TRBJ1-6|-
TGCAGCGTTACAGGTTCGACCAATTCACCCCTCCACTTT
CSVTGSTNSPLHF
>TRBV11-2|-|TRBJ2-7|-
TGTGCCAGCAGCTTAGTAGGGGGTACCCACGAGCAGTACTTC
CASSLVGGTHEQYF
>TRBV24-1|TRBD2|TRBJ2-1|many
TGTGCCACCAGTGAAATAGCGGGGAAATACAATGAGCAGTTCTTC
CATSEIAGKYNEQFF
>TRBV12-3/TRBV12-4|TRBD1|TRBJ1-1|-
TGTGCCAGCAGGCCGACAGGGGGGGGAGAGTGGGAGACTGAAGCTTTCTTT
CASRPTGGGEWETEAFF
>TRBV5-1|TRBD2|TRBJ2-1|many
TGCGCCAGCAGCCAAAGCGGGAGTCAATACAATGAGCAGTTCTTC
CASSQSGSQYNEQFF
>TRBV5-1|TRBD1|TRBJ2-7|few
TGCGCCAGCAGCCCAGCCGACAGGGTTGTCGAGCAGTACTTC
CASSPADRVVEQYF
>TRBV20-1|-|TRBJ2-3|-
TGCAGTGCTACTCTAGAGGCAGATACGCAGTATTTT
CSATLEADTQYF
>TRBV10-3|-|TRBJ2-7|medium-sized
TGTGCCATCAGTATCCAAGGGCCAGGGTACGAGCAGTACTTC
CAISIQGPGYEQYF
>TRBV6-2/TRBV6-3|-|TRBJ1-2|many
TGTGCCAGCAGTCCGACTCCCGGGGGGGCTAGTGGCTACACCTTC
CASSPTPGGASGYTF
>TRBV11-3|-|TRBJ1-6|many
TGTGCCAGCAGCGTTTATAATTCACCCCTCCACTTT
CASSVYNSPLHF
>TRBV7-8|-|TRBJ2-7|medium-sized
TGTGCCAGCAGCCCAGGGAGGTCCTACGAGCAGTACTTC
CASSPGRSYEQYF
>TRBV2|-|TRBJ1-5|medium-sized
TGTGCCAGCCGTGGGGGGACTTATCAGCCCCAGCATTTT
CASRGGTYQPQHF
>TRBV18|-|TRBJ1-4|many
TGTGCCAGCTCACCACTACAGGGAGGGGATGATGAAAAACTGTTTTTT
CASSPLQGGDDEKLFF
>TRBV7-9|TRBD1|TRBJ1-1|many
TGTGCCAGCAGCCTGACAGGGGGTGAAGCTTTCTTT
CASSLTGGEAFF
>TRBV3-1|TRBD1|TRBJ1-2|many
TGTGCCAGCAGCCAATGGGACAGACCTAACTATGGCTACACCTTC
CASSQWDRPNYGYTF
>TRBV20-1|TRBD1|TRBJ2-2|many
TGCAGTGCTGCCCCCCGGGACAGGGGTTCCGGGGAGCTGTTTTTT
CSAAPRDRGSGELFF
>TRBV28|TRBD2|TRBJ2-5|few
TGTGCCAGCAGTTTTAGCGGGAGGGCCAGTCAAGAGACCCAGTACTTC
CASSFSGRASQETQYF
>TRBV20-1|-|TRBJ2-7|few
TGCAGTGCTAGAGTGGGGCTAAGCGGACGTGGTCACGAGCAGTACTTC
CSARVGLSGRGHEQYF
>TRBV12-3/TRBV12-4|-|TRBJ2-1|few
TGTGCCAGCACTTCCGTGCCCCCAGGGATTGAGCAGTTCTTC
CASTSVPPGIEQFF
>TRBV12-3/TRBV12-4|TRBD2|TRBJ2-7|many
TGTGCCAGCAGTTTTGTCGGTAGCGGGAGGGCTAACTACGAGCAGTACTTC
CASSFVGSGRANYEQYF
>TRBV2|-|TRBJ2-3|few
TGTGCCAGCAGTGCGGCCGGTGGGAGCAGGCAAGATACGCAGTATTTT
CASSAAGGSRQDTQYF
>TRBV6-2/TRBV6-3|TRBD2|TRBJ2-1|large
TGTGCCAGCAGTTACCGAAGCCAAATAGCGGGGGGGCACTATGAGCAGTTCTTC
CASSYRSQIAGGHYEQFF
>TRBV29-1|-|TRBJ2-2|-
TGCAGCGTGGTTCAGGGCGGTAAGAACACCGGGGAGCTGCTTTTT
CSVVQGGKNTGELLF
>TRBV18|-|TRBJ2-5|few
TGTGCCAGCTCACCACCGATAGTTACCCAAGAGACCCAGTACTTC
CASSPPIVTQETQYF
>TRBV12-3/TRBV12-4|-|TRBJ1-6|many
TGTGCCAGCAGCAGGGCGGGGAATTCACCCCTCCACTTT
CASSRAGNSPLHF
>TRBV30|-|TRBJ1-5|-
TGTGCCTGGAGTGGGACATCGAATCAGCCCCAGCATTTT
CAWSGTSNQPQHF
>TRBV6-5|-|TRBJ2-1|once
TGTGCCAGCAGTTACTCGGGGAATGAGCAGTTCTTC
CASSYSGNEQFF
>TRBV20-1|-|TRBJ2-7|medium-sized
TGCAGTGCTAGGCCCACCGGGGACGAGCAGTACTTC
CSARPTGDEQYF
>TRBV5-1|TRBD1|TRBJ1-5|-
TGCGCCAGCAGCTTAGAAGGGACAGGGAATCAGCCCCAGCATTTT
CASSLEGTGNQPQHF